The sequence of this T cell receptor (beta chain) was determined in a study of shared clonotypes between healthy human individuals. Study-level background: The study used three CD4 naive, three CD4 memory, two CD8 naive and one CD8 memory plate per donor.

About this clone itself: The antigen remains unidentified.

Study observations and caveats: Between a few donors, naive CD4 clonotypes were shared at a level of about 5%. The researchers took only blood, and tissue repertoires probably look different. Since donors were few, the genetic and exposure-history diversity represented was limited.

Libraries were prepared by immunoSEQ multiplex PCR; TCRdb keeps only in-frame clonotypes and omits some of them. The sample lists over a million clones; around 78% were seen once. Trimming removed 7 bases from V and 7 bases from J; junction bases left unmatched: 7. CDR1 and CDR2 from the germline V gene are SNHLY and FYNNEI. The CDR3 runs 14 residues. The source of this sequence is a man between 18 and 35 years old in good health. Some clones in this sample may be carry-over from other donors' samples. The sequencing sample was made of memory CD4+ T cells from PBMCs. Subset meaning: CD45RA-negative fraction. J is TRBJ2-1 and V is TRBV2; 10 bases agree with TRBD1. The DNA of the CDR3 is TGTGCCAGCAAGAGACAGGGGGCGATTAATGAGCAGTTCTTC. Amino acids: CASKRQGAINEQFF. Together with reference TRBV2 and TRBJ2-1, the CDR3 gives the full variable domain: EPEVTQTPSHQVTQMGQEVILRCVPISNHLYFYWYRQILGQKVEFLVSFYNNEISEKSEIFDDQFSVERPDGSNFTLKIRSTKLEDSAMYFCASKRQGAINEQFFGPGTRLTVL.